This TCR beta chain comes out of a study of T-cell reconstitution after alpha-beta-depleted transplantation in children (TCRdb year 2016). About the full investigation: Using TCR repertoire profiling, the study followed T-cell immune reconstitution in a quantitative way in children after TCRalphabeta/CD19-depleted allogeneic hematopoietic cell transplantation.

The sample's treatment or condition label, in plain terms: allogeneic hematopoietic cell transplantation with graft depleted of TCRalphabeta T cells and CD19 B cells. TCRalphabeta/CD19-depleted allogeneic hematopoietic cell grafts were given to the transplant recipients, all of whom were children. General findings and caveats noted by the study authors: Apparently early alphabetaT-cell count recovery about two months after transplant reportedly relied on only several hundred rapidly expanded clones derived from non-depleted graft cells. In some patients, the high TCRbeta diversity seen at day 60 was put down to recipient T cells and intrathymic progenitors that had survived conditioning. The frequencies of hyperexpanded clones fell over the following months, and after one year, T-cell counts and TCRbeta diversity were mostly attributed to newly produced T cells.

Libraries were made using PCR. Data came from an Illumina HiSeq 2500. Molecular barcoding was employed in the preparation of TCR libraries, with unique molecular identifiers being used to normalize TCRbeta repertoire quantification. TCRdb redid the processing of the public reads, applying fastp at Q25 and MiXCR, and retained in-frame beta chains. Rows with one shared CDR3 protein collapse into an entry with the most common genes and DNA. The sample includes more than 400,000 distinct CDR3 sequences, with roughly 11% observed a single time. The top ten clonotypes cover 14% of the sample. This clonotype was observed a handful of times. Its antigen target is currently unknown. The record has no base qualities; no much larger clone is one base away. Sequencing was performed on PBMCs, mostly from graft donor cells, taken 180 days after TCRalphabeta/CD19-depleted stem cell transplant. The sequence came from a female patient aged 2 to 10 who had a stem cell transplant for aplastic anemia, so the T cells may come from the graft donor.

This receptor carries the CDR3 CASSQGTVTNEKLFF. The DNA sequence is TGTGCCAGCAGCCAAGGCACAGTAACTAATGAAAAACTGTTTTTT. The sequence is built from TRBV7-9 and TRBJ1-4; too little of a D gene remains to name it. Including the terminal cysteine and phenylalanine, the CDR3 comprises 15 residues. Here the CDR3 DNA is all that survives: 45 bases in frame from base 1. The germline V gene (reference sequence) provides CDR1 SEHNR and CDR2 FQNEAQ. At the junction V is shortened by 5 bases and J by 1 base, with 11 bases in between.